The sample holds one count of the clone carrying this TCR beta chain. What it recognizes is unknown. Mismatch with germline at one junction end may stem from a read error. These data come from a study of T cell responses to AZD1222 COVID-19 vaccine. Study-level results: Donors, mostly white British, included more females; clonal diversity was possibly underestimated.

This CDR3 contains 15 residues. CDR1 and CDR2 from the germline V gene are SGHTA and FQGNSA. TCRdb's table, derived via immunoSEQ multiplex PCR, lists solely in-frame clones and lacks some. The data hold some 39,000 clones, with about 92% observed a single time. The J gene is TRBJ1-5, the V gene TRBV7-2; TRBD1 might be the D (6 bases). The input for sequencing was peripheral blood, taken 28 days after the second AZD1222 dose. This sequence was found in an adult who received the AZD1222 COVID-19 vaccine. The CDR3 loop reads CASSLGGPSNRPQHF. The CDR3 DNA follows: TGTGCCAGCAGCTTAGGGGGGCCGAGCAATCGGCCCCAGCATTTT.